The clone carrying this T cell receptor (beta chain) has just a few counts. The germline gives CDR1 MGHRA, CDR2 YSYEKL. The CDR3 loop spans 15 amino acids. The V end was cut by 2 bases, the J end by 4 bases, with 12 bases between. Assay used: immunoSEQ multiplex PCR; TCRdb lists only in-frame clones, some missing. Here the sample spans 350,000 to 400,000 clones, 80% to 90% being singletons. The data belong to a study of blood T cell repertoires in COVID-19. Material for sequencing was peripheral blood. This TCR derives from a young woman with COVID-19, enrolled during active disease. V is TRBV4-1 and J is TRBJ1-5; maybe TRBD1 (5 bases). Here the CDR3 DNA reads TGCGCCAGCAGCCAACACGACAGAGCAAATCAGCCCCAGCATTTT. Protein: CASSQHDRANQPQHF.